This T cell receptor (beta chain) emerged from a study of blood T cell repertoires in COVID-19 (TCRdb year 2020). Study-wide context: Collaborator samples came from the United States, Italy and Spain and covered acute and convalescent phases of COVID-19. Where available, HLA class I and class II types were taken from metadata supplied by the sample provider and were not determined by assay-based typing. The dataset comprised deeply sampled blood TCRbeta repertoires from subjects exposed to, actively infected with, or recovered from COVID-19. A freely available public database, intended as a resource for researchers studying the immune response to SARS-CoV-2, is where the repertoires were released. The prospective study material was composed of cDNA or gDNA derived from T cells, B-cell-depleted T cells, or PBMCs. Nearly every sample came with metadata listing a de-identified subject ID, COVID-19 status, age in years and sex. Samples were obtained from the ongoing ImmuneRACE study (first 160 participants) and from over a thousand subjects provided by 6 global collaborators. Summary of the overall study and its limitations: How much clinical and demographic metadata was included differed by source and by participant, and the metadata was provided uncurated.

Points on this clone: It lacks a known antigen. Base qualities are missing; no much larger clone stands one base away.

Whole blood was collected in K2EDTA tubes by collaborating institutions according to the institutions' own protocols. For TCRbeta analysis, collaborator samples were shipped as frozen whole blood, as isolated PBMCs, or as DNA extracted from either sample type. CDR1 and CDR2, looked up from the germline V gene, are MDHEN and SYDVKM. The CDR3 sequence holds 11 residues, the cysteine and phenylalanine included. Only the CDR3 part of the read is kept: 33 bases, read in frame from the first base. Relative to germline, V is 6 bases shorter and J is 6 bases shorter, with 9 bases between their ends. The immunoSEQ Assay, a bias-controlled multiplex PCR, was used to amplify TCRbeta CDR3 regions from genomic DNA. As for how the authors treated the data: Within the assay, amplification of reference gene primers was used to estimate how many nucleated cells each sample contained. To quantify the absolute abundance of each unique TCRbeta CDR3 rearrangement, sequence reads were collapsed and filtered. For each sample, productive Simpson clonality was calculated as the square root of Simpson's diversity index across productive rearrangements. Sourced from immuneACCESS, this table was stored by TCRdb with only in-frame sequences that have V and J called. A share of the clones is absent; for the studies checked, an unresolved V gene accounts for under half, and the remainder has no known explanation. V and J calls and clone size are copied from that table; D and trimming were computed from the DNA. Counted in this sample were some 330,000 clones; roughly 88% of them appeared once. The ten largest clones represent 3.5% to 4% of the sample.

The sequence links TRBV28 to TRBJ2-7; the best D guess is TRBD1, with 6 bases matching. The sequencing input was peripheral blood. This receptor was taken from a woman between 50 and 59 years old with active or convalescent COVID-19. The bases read TGTGCCAGCAGGTCAGGGGTCGAGCAGTACTTC. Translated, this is CASRSGVEQYF.